Listed below are T cell receptor beta chains from one sample, sequenced in a study of blood T cell repertoires in COVID-19. This table comes from immunoSEQ multiplex PCR, and its TCRdb copy is limited to in-frame clones, with some not included. The table lists under 200,000 clones, 70% to 80% of them singletons. Sequencing was carried out using peripheral blood. The receptors here all came from an older woman with COVID-19, enrolled during active disease. Each CDR3 is given with its conserved first and last residue. A D gene is named only where the DNA matches it firmly. Clone size is given for some rows only: seen once, a few or many times, or a class if the clone is expanded.

NA	TRBJ1-6	TRBV27	TRBD1	TGTGCCAGCAGTTCCATCATGGACAGGGGGGCCTATAATTCACCCCTCCACTTT	CASSSIMDRGAYNSPLHF
many	TRBJ1-5	TRBV14	NA	TGTGCCAGCAGCCCTCGGGGAGGGGATAGCAATCAGCCCCAGCATTTT	CASSPRGGDSNQPQHF
NA	TRBJ1-2	TRBV27	NA	TGTGCCAGCAGGTCCGGGCCCCAGGGTTATGGCTACACCTTC	CASRSGPQGYGYTF
NA	TRBJ1-2	TRBV30	NA	TGTGCCTGGAGTATCGGACAGTGGGAGGGGGGCTACACCTTC	CAWSIGQWEGGYTF
NA	TRBJ1-6	TRBV7-3	NA	TGTGCCAGCAGCTTAACCGACGGGTCACCCCTCCACTTT	CASSLTDGSPLHF
few	TRBJ2-7	TRBV9	TRBD2	TGTGCCAGCAGCTTAACGCCCACTAGCGGGATCGACGAGCAGTACTTC	CASSLTPTSGIDEQYF
NA	TRBJ2-3	TRBV5-4	TRBD2	TGTGCCAGCAGCCAAAGACTAGCGGGAGGAGGAGATACGCAGTATTTT	CASSQRLAGGGDTQYF
few	TRBJ2-3	TRBV28	TRBD2	TGTGCCAGCAGTATTAGCGGGGAGGATACGCAGTATTTT	CASSISGEDTQYF
NA	TRBJ2-1	TRBV11-2	TRBD2	TGTGCCAGCACCCTCAGACTAGCGGGCCACAATGAGCAGTTCTTC	CASTLRLAGHNEQFF
NA	TRBJ1-3	TRBV6-1	NA	TGTGCCAGCAGTGCTCGCCGGGACTTCTCTGGAAACACCATATATTTT	CASSARRDFSGNTIYF
NA	TRBJ2-1	TRBV28	TRBD2	TGTGCCAGCACCTCATCCGCCGGGACTAGCGACTACAATGAGCAGTTCTTC	CASTSSAGTSDYNEQFF
NA	TRBJ2-5	TRBV4-1	TRBD2	TGCGCCAGCAGCCAGTCTCCGGGACTAGCGGGAGGTGAGACCCAGTACTTC	CASSQSPGLAGGETQYF
NA	TRBJ2-1	TRBV7-7	TRBD1	TGTGCTAGCAGCCTGGACAGGTACAATGAGCAGTTCTTC	CASSLDRYNEQFF
NA	TRBJ1-1	TRBV11-2	NA	TGTGCCAGCACTCCCCTAAGTGCCCTGAACACTGAAGCTTTCTTT	CASTPLSALNTEAFF
NA	TRBJ1-2	TRBV15	NA	TGTGCCACCAGCAGAGGGAATGAACGGAGAGGCTACACCTTC	CATSRGNERRGYTF
NA	TRBJ1-1	TRBV14	NA	TGTGCCAGCAGCCCCCTGGGGGCTGGTAACACTGAAGCTTTCTTT	CASSPLGAGNTEAFF
once	TRBJ2-7	TRBV30	TRBD1	TGTGCCTGGAGTACCTACAGGGGGCCCTCCTACGAGCAGTACTTC	CAWSTYRGPSYEQYF
once	TRBJ1-1	TRBV5-8	NA	TGTGCCAGCAGACTCAGGGTTGGCGGCACTGAAGCTTTCTTT	CASRLRVGGTEAFF
NA	TRBJ2-3	TRBV5-1	NA	TGCGCCAGCAGTCTACAGGGCCCACCTAGCACAGATACGCAGTATTTT	CASSLQGPPSTDTQYF
NA	TRBJ2-1	TRBV5-8	NA	TGTGCCAGCAGCTTGGTTGGGACTTCCCCACTCTATGAGCAGTTCTTC	CASSLVGTSPLYEQFF
NA	TRBJ2-3	TRBV5-1	NA	TGCGCCAGCAGCTTGGGGAAAGCGGGTGGAACAGATACGCAGTATTTT	CASSLGKAGGTDTQYF
NA	TRBJ2-4	TRBV7-2	NA	TGTGCCAGCAGCACCGTGGGGCAGACAACTTTAGCCAAAAACATTCAGTACTTC	CASSTVGQTTLAKNIQYF
NA	TRBJ1-6	TRBV7-8	TRBD1	TGTGCCAGCAGCTTCCGGGCCAGGGGGGAAAATTCACCCCTCCACTTT	CASSFRARGENSPLHF
NA	TRBJ2-3	TRBV6-5	NA	TGTGCCAGCAGTTTCGGGCGGGCAGATACGCAGTATTTT	CASSFGRADTQYF
NA	TRBJ1-2	TRBV6-2/TRBV6-3	TRBD1	TGTGCCAGCAGTTACGAGGACAGGGTGTATGGCTACACCTTC	CASSYEDRVYGYTF
NA	TRBJ2-3	TRBV11-3	TRBD2	TGTGCCAGCAGCTTAGACAGCGGGAGGGCAGATACGCAGTATTTT	CASSLDSGRADTQYF
NA	TRBJ2-1	TRBV29-1	NA	TGCAGCGTTGAAGGTTGGGCACGTGGCGATGAGCAGTTCTTC	CSVEGWARGDEQFF
NA	TRBJ2-7	TRBV2	TRBD1	TGTGCCAGCAGTCCCTTCCTGACAGGGACCTACGAGCAGTACTTC	CASSPFLTGTYEQYF
NA	TRBJ1-1	TRBV5-4	TRBD1	TGTGCCAGCAGCCGAACGACAGGGGTTACTGAAGCTTTCTTT	CASSRTTGVTEAFF
few	TRBJ1-5	TRBV19	NA	TGTGCCAGTAGTATAGAGGGGAGAGATCAGCCCCAGCATTTT	CASSIEGRDQPQHF
NA	TRBJ2-1	TRBV15	NA	TGTGCCACCAGCAGAGATAAAGGGGCGGGGGAGCAGTTCTTC	CATSRDKGAGEQFF
NA	TRBJ2-2	TRBV9	TRBD2	TGTGCCAGCAGCGTAACCGGGGGACTAGCGGGAGCGGGCGGGGAGCTGTTTTTT	CASSVTGGLAGAGGELFF
few	TRBJ2-5	TRBV6-1	NA	TGTGCCAGCAGTGAATACTGGCAGGGTCAAGAGACCCAGTACTTC	CASSEYWQGQETQYF
NA	TRBJ1-3	TRBV20-1	TRBD1	TGCAGTGCTAGTTTAAGGACAGGGGTCGGAAACACCATATATTTT	CSASLRTGVGNTIYF
NA	TRBJ2-1	TRBV19	TRBD1	TGTGCCAGTAGTTGGGGGACAGGGCTCGGGGGTGAGCAGTTCTTC	CASSWGTGLGGEQFF
few	TRBJ2-7	TRBV10-1	TRBD2	TGCGCCAGCAGGGGGCGGGAGGGCCGAGACGAGCAGTACTTC	CASRGREGRDEQYF
NA	TRBJ2-3	TRBV5-1	NA	TGCGCCAGCAGCTTGGCGGATCTGGGGGGTACAGATACGCAGTATTTT	CASSLADLGGTDTQYF
many	TRBJ1-1	TRBV28	NA	TGTGCCAGCAGTTTTGACGGGAGGGGCACTGAAGCTTTCTTT	CASSFDGRGTEAFF
NA	TRBJ2-3	TRBV24-1	NA	TGTGCCACCAGTGATCCCCGGAAAGGGGTTCGCACAGATACGCAGTATTTT	CATSDPRKGVRTDTQYF
once	TRBJ2-3	TRBV30	TRBD1	TGTGCCGGTCTAAGGACAGGGACCACAGATACGCAGTATTTT	CAGLRTGTTDTQYF
NA	TRBJ2-6	TRBV7-8	TRBD1	TGTGCCAGCAGCCCGCGCCGGGACAGGGGCGCGGCCGGGGCCAACGTCCTGACTTTC	CASSPRRDRGAAGANVLTF
NA	TRBJ1-6	TRBV5-1	TRBD1	TGCGCCAGCAGCCCCCTCGGGGACAGGGGTTCACCCCTCCACTTT	CASSPLGDRGSPLHF
NA	TRBJ1-1	TRBV4-2	TRBD1	TGTGCCAGCAGCCAAGACTTACTAAGGGGGCGCAGGACTGAAGCTTTCTTT	CASSQDLLRGRRTEAFF
NA	TRBJ2-3	TRBV28	NA	TGTGCCAGCAGTTTTTCCGGGAGCACAGATACGCAGTATTTT	CASSFSGSTDTQYF
NA	TRBJ1-1	TRBV7-3	NA	TGTGCCAGCAGGGGGGAGGCGAACACTGAAGCTTTCTTT	CASRGEANTEAFF
NA	TRBJ2-1	TRBV25-1	NA	TGTGCCAGCAGTGAAGGACTTGAGCAGTTCTTC	CASSEGLEQFF
NA	TRBJ2-3	TRBV29-1	TRBD1	TGCAGCGTCGCTCCGGACAGGGGTGTAGATACGCAGTATTTT	CSVAPDRGVDTQYF
NA	TRBJ1-4	TRBV9	TRBD1	TGTGCCAGCAGCGCGGCCGGGACAGGGATCGGAAAACTGTTTTTT	CASSAAGTGIGKLFF
NA	TRBJ1-2	TRBV27	TRBD1	TGTGCCAGCAGTACATCGGACAGGGGAAACACTGGCTACACCTTC	CASSTSDRGNTGYTF